This entry lists 28 T cell receptor beta chains sequenced from one sample in a study of T-cell reconstitution after alpha-beta-depleted transplantation in children. TCRbeta library construction was performed incorporating unique molecular identifiers. Each CDR3 protein is one row after TCRdb ran MiXCR on the PCR reads. The sample shows hundreds of thousands of distinct CDR3 sequences, 16% of them seen only once. Sample: PBMCs from the stem cell graft donor, taken from the stem cell graft. These TCRs come from a human donor who donated a stem cell graft to a child with acute myeloid leukemia.

This clonotype was observed at least ten times. The rearrangement links TRBV10-3 to TRBJ2-7, with 7 bases that match TRBD1. The germline CDR1 and CDR2 sequences are ENHRY and SYGVKD. The CDR3 is 14 residues long. V shed 7 bases, J shed 3 bases, and the junction held 9 bases outside the gene matches. The chain's CDR3 is CAIKPTGKIYEQYF. The CDR3 DNA sequence: TGTGCCATCAAGCCGACAGGGAAGATCTACGAGCAGTACTTC.

This sequence joins TRBV7-9 and TRBJ1-1, with unresolved D. CDR1 and CDR2 (germline): SEHNR, FQNEAQ (reference sequence). Trimming removed 5 bases from V and 4 bases from J, with 11 bases in between. The CDR3 is made up of 13 amino acids. The DNA of the CDR3 is TGTGCCAGCAGCCCCGGGTCCTTCACTGAAGCTTTCTTT. Translated, it gives CASSPGSFTEAFF.

The chain links TRBV5-1 to TRBJ2-1, with 12 bases lining up with TRBD2. This CDR3 spans 16 amino acids. Germline trimming cut 3 bases from V and 9 bases from J; bases unmatched to any gene: 10. In germline, CDR1 is SGHRS, CDR2 YFSETQ. The DNA for the CDR3 is TGCGCCAGCAGCTCGCCTCTAGCGGGGGGGCTCGGTGAGCAGTTCTTC. Amino acid sequence: CASSSPLAGGLGEQFF.

This clonotype has a count of ten or more. The rearrangement links TRBV6-1 to TRBJ2-5, with TRBD1 matching over 11 bases. This CDR3 is 14 amino acids long. The V segment lost 3 bases and the J segment 4 bases; nucleotides outside the gene matches: 1. Germline lookup yields CDR1 MNHNS and CDR2 SASEGT. CDR3 region: CASSEDRGRETQYF. CDR3 nucleotide sequence: TGTGCCAGCAGTGAGGACAGGGGGCGAGAGACCCAGTACTTC.

The V and J genes are TRBV5-1 and TRBJ2-1; 10 positions agree with TRBD2. The CDR3 spans 17 residues. Germline V gene lookup returns CDR1 SGHRS and CDR2 YFSETQ. Losses at the gene ends were 5 bases for V and 0 bases for J; bases not matched to a gene: 8. The CDR3 is CASRNAGTSDSYNEQFF. In DNA form, the CDR3 reads TGCGCCAGCAGGAACGCCGGGACTAGCGACTCCTACAATGAGCAGTTCTTC. Full variable domain (remainder filled in from reference TRBV5-1 and TRBJ2-1): KAGVTQTPRYLIKTRGQQVTLSCSPISGHRSVSWYQQTPGQGLQFLFEYFSETQRNKGNFPGRFSGRQFSNSRSEMNVSTLELGDSALYLCASRNAGTSDSYNEQFFGPGTRLTVL.

This clonotype was recorded at least ten times. The junction and the germline gene differ at one end; a read error may be behind it. The rearrangement joins TRBV6-1 to TRBJ2-1, with a weak D call TRBD2 (6 bases). The CDR3 consists of 12 residues. CDR1 and CDR2 (germline): MNHNS, SASEGT. Written as DNA, the CDR3 is TGTGTCAGCACGGGGGCCTACAATGAGCAGTTCTTC. Translated, it gives CVSTGAYNEQFF.

This chain uses TRBV15 with TRBJ2-7; D is tentatively TRBD1 or TRBD2 (5 bases each). This CDR3 region has 14 residues. Germline lookup yields CDR1 LNHNV and CDR2 YYDKDF (reference sequence). Trimming removed 0 bases at V and 5 bases at J, with 11 bases between. Here the CDR3 DNA reads TGTGCCACCAGCAGAGATGTTGGGGACCACGAGCAGTACGTC. Its protein is CATSRDVGDHEQYV.

The chain carries TRBV4-3 and TRBJ2-3; a possible D gene is TRBD1 (5 bases). The germline V and J ends were trimmed by 2 bases and 0 bases, with 9 bases remaining between them. The CDR3 covers 15 residues. CDR1 LGHNA and CDR2 YSLEER come from the germline V gene. This CDR3 is CASSQRGSSTDTQYF. For the CDR3, the DNA is TGCGCCAGCAGCCAAAGGGGCAGTAGCACAGATACGCAGTATTTT.

This clonotype was recorded at least ten times. This sequence joins TRBV20-1 and TRBJ2-3; 10 nucleotides match TRBD2. This CDR3 contains 15 residues. The V gene's germline CDR1 is DFQATT and CDR2 SNEGSKA (reference sequence). V dropped 0 bases and J dropped 5; count of bases not matched to a gene: 5. Here the CDR3 DNA reads TGCAGTGCTAGAGATGGAGCGGGGGGGAAAGATACGCAGTATTTT. Amino acid sequence: CSARDGAGGKDTQYF.

This clonotype was seen at least ten times. V usage is TRBV20-1 and J usage is TRBJ1-2; 7 bases map to TRBD1. The CDR3 extends over 11 amino acids. After removal of 6 bases from V and 8 bases from J, the junction contained 6 bases not matched to a gene. Per the germline V gene, CDR1 is DFQATT and CDR2 is SNEGSKA (reference sequence). The CDR3 nucleotides are TGCAGTGCCAGTACAGGGGCCGGCTACACCTTC. Its translation is CSASTGAGYTF.

This clonotype was counted between two and nine times. The chain joins TRBV7-2 to TRBJ2-1; TRBD1 matches at 7 bases. The ends lost 8 bases at V and 7 bases at J; junction bases unmatched: 8. The CDR3 loop spans 13 amino acids. Per germline, CDR1 SGHTA and CDR2 FQGNSA. CDR3 in DNA: TGTGCCAGCGCGACAGGGTGGGTGAATGAGCAGTTCTTC. It translates to CASATGWVNEQFF.

The chain uses TRBV11-3 and TRBJ2-1; D gene uncertain. V was shortened by 6 bases and J by 8 bases, with 11 bases between the two germline ends. The CDR3 runs 12 residues. Germline lookup yields CDR1 SGHNT and CDR2 YENEEA. CDR3 sequence: CASSSRSDEQFF. CDR3 bases: TGTGCCAGCAGTTCAAGATCGGATGAGCAGTTCTTC.

This clonotype was counted many times. The chain links TRBV12-3 or TRBV12-4 to TRBJ1-4, with D possibly TRBD1 on 5 matching bases. Trimming took off 5 bases at V and 7 bases at J, with 17 bases between the two ends. This CDR3 region has 15 residues. The CDR3 coding sequence is TGTGCCAGCAGTACCACGACAGATCCTAGTGAAAAACTGTTTTTT. Protein sequence: CASSTTTDPSEKLFF.

Details on this clonotype: This may be a read error, as it is one base from a much larger clone. This CDR3 reads CASSPTGGGNENLFF. In DNA form, the CDR3 reads TGTGCCAGCAGCCCGACAGGCGGGGGGAATGAAAACCTGTTTTTT. The chain combines TRBV7-9 with TRBJ1-4; D is perhaps TRBD1 (6 bases). This CDR3 has 15 residues. Germline CDR1 and CDR2: SEHNR and FQNEAQ (reference sequence).

The rearrangement uses TRBV20-1 and TRBJ1-4, with D unresolved. There are 11 residues in the CDR3. Germline CDR1 DFQATT, CDR2 SNEGSKA (reference sequence). The germline V and J ends were trimmed by 1 base and 13 bases, with 10 bases remaining between them. The CDR3 region has the DNA TGCAGTGCTAGAGGGCAATGGGGACTGTTTTTT. It is translated as CSARGQWGLFF.

This clonotype was seen many times. The chain recombines TRBV12-3 or TRBV12-4 with TRBJ2-3; the match to TRBD2 covers 8 bases. The CDR3 consists of 16 residues. With V trimmed by 1 base and J by 3 bases, 6 bases remained unmatched. The CDR3 region is CASSLGAASGTDTQYF. The CDR3, as DNA: TGTGCCAGCAGTTTAGGTGCGGCTAGCGGGACAGATACGCAGTATTTT.

The chain couples TRBV29-1 to TRBJ2-3; TRBD2 aligns across 7 bases. The V and J ends lost 4 bases and 4 bases, in that order; junction bases with no gene match: 5. Germline values: CDR1 SQVTM, CDR2 ANQGSEA. The CDR3 length is 13 residues. The CDR3 spells CSVVGAGADTQYF. DNA for the CDR3: TGCAGCGTTGTAGGCGCGGGGGCAGATACGCAGTATTTT.

This clonotype appeared a few times. This rearrangement joins TRBV24-1 to TRBJ2-7, with 8 bases matching TRBD1. Germline values: CDR1 KGHDR, CDR2 SFDVKD. The CDR3 spans 14 residues. Unmatched junction bases numbered 4, after V lost 7 bases and J lost 0 bases. DNA for the CDR3: TGTGCCACCAGCGGGACAGGACCCTCCTACGAGCAGTACTTC. Protein: CATSGTGPSYEQYF.

The J gene is TRBJ1-4, the V gene TRBV5-5; D is unclear. The germline V gene has CDR1 SGHKS and CDR2 YYEKEE (reference sequence). CDR3 length equals 14 residues. V lost 4 bases, J lost 8 bases, and 15 bases lay in between. DNA of the CDR3: TGTGCCAGCAGCCCGAGCGGGTTCGGCGAAAAACTGTTTTTT. Residues: CASSPSGFGEKLFF. Full variable domain (rest looked up from reference TRBV5-5 and TRBJ1-4): DAGVTQSPTHLIKTRGQQVTLRCSPISGHKSVSWYQQVLGQGPQFIFQYYEKEERGRGNFPDRFSARQFPNYSSELNVNALLLGDSALYLCASSPSGFGEKLFFGSGTQLSVL.

This clonotype was found a few times. In DNA, the CDR3 is TGCAGTGCTAGAGGGTCCTCTGGCCCCTACGAGCAGTACGTC. Translation: CSARGSSGPYEQYV. The V and J genes are TRBV20-1 and TRBJ2-7; no clear D. The V gene lost 1 base and the J gene lost 2 bases, with 12 bases spanning the gap. The germline CDR1 and CDR2 sequences are DFQATT and SNEGSKA (reference sequence). The CDR3 is 14 residues long.

This clonotype was observed a few times. This chain links TRBV29-1 with TRBJ2-1, with 9 bases that match TRBD2. The ends lost 6 bases at V and 7 bases at J; junction bases unmatched: 13. From germline, CDR1 is SQVTM and CDR2 ANQGSEA. The CDR3 is 15 residues long. The CDR3 loop is CSVRFGGGAGNEQFF. The CDR3 DNA follows: TGCAGCGTGAGGTTCGGCGGGGGGGCTGGGAATGAGCAGTTCTTC.

This clonotype was seen at least ten times. The genes are TRBV29-1 and TRBJ2-2; TRBD2 agrees at 10 bases. This CDR3 has 14 residues. J was trimmed by 6 bases and V by 6 bases; bases with no gene match: 7. Looked up from germline, CDR1 is SQVTM and CDR2 is ANQGSEA. The CDR3 region is CSVSGGAWSGELFF. The CDR3 DNA reads TGCAGCGTGAGCGGGGGGGCCTGGTCCGGGGAGCTGTTTTTT.

The V call is TRBV30, the J call TRBJ2-2, with D perhaps TRBD2 (6 bases). V lost 4 bases and J 6 bases, leaving 9 bases between the germline ends. CDR3 length: 12 amino acids. Germline V lookup: CDR1 GTSNPN, CDR2 SVGIG (reference sequence). In DNA, the CDR3 is TGTGCCTGGAAGAGGGACTCCGGGGAGCTGTTTTTT. Protein sequence: CAWKRDSGELFF.

The rearrangement joins TRBV7-9 to TRBJ2-1; 7 nucleotides align to TRBD1. This CDR3 is 14 amino acids long. Germline CDR1 and CDR2: SEHNR and FQNEAQ (reference sequence). V lost 5 bases and J lost 5; bases outside the gene matches: 6. CDR3: CASSTGTVDNEQFF. The DNA for the CDR3 is TGTGCCAGCAGCACCGGGACAGTAGACAATGAGCAGTTCTTC.

Ten or more counts support this clonotype. The V and J genes are TRBV29-1 and TRBJ2-7, with D perhaps given as TRBD1 or TRBD2 (5 bases each). The V gene's germline CDR1 is SQVTM and CDR2 ANQGSEA. Trimming shortened V by 6 bases and J by 7 bases, and 13 bases separated the two germline ends. The CDR3 length is 11 residues. The CDR3: CSVVGTEEQYF. In DNA form, the CDR3 reads TGCAGCGTGGTTGGGACCGAGGAGCAGTACTTC.

There are many counts of this clonotype. The chain joins TRBV12-3 or TRBV12-4 to TRBJ1-1, with D maybe TRBD1 (5 bases). The CDR3 length is 14 residues. Trimming removed 3 bases from V and 3 bases from J, with 11 bases in between. The CDR3 coding sequence is TGTGCCAGCAGTTTGACCAGGGCAGACACTGAAGCTTTCTTT. Protein: CASSLTRADTEAFF.

The chain combines TRBV29-1 with TRBJ2-7; weak D call: TRBD1 (6 bases). The CDR3 is 12 residues long. Germline V CDR1 and CDR2: SQVTM, ANQGSEA. Trimming removed 7 bases at V and 4 bases at J, with 14 bases between. The CDR3 coding sequence is TGCAGCGCAGGAAGAGGGGGATACGAGCAGTACTTC. It is translated as CSAGRGGYEQYF.

This clonotype was detected many times. V is TRBV5-1 and J is TRBJ1-1; 7 bases fit TRBD1. The CDR3 spans 15 residues. CDR1 is SGHRS and CDR2 is YFSETQ in the germline V gene. Trimming at V came to 4 bases and at J to 4 bases, leaving 10 bases not matched to a gene. Here the CDR3 reads CASSIWTGSGTEAFF. The CDR3 nucleotides read TGCGCCAGCAGCATCTGGACAGGTTCGGGCACTGAAGCTTTCTTT.